The 20 T cell receptor beta chains presented below share a single source sample, sequenced in a study of CD8 T cells in Susac syndrome. With random hexamers, 0.5 to 1 ug RNA was reverse transcribed. TCRdb analysed the immunoSEQ multiplex PCR reads with MiXCR anew, one entry per CDR3 protein. Among some 300,000 distinct CDR3 sequences listed, 89% were seen once. Input material: CD8+ T cells from PBMCs. Receptors originate from a human donor with multiple sclerosis.

V usage is TRBV7-6 and J usage is TRBJ2-7, with 9 positions matching TRBD1. The CDR3 contains 15 residues. V was pared by 0 bases and J by 3 bases, with 3 bases of the junction left unmatched. CDR1 is SGHVS, CDR2 FNYEAQ, per germline. The CDR3 bases are TGTGCCAGCAGCTTAGCCGGGACAGGGTACTACGAGCAGTACTTC. Translation gives CASSLAGTGYYEQYF.

The chain links TRBV20-1 to TRBJ2-7; D could derive from TRBD1 or TRBD2 (5 bases each). CDR1 is DFQATT, CDR2 SNEGSKA, per germline (reference sequence). CDR3 size: 12 residues. Trimming stripped 3 bases from V and 6 bases from J, with 12 bases between. The DNA for the CDR3 is TGCAGTGCTAGGGGGGAAGGGCGCGAGCAGTACTTC. Its translation: CSARGEGREQYF.

The chain couples TRBV28 to TRBJ1-5; D unresolved. The germline V gene encodes CDR1 MDHEN and CDR2 SYDVKM. The CDR3 has 11 amino acids. Trimming took 5 bases from V and 4 from J, leaving 3 bases between them. CDR3 region: CASSVNQPQHF. CDR3 in DNA: TGTGCCAGCAGTGTTAATCAGCCCCAGCATTTT.

The chain recombines TRBV12-3 or TRBV12-4 with TRBJ1-4; D possibly corresponds to TRBD1 (5 bases). The V end lost 5 bases, the J end lost 7 bases, and 14 bases lay between the germline ends. The CDR3 spans 14 residues. CDR3 sequence (DNA): TGTGCCAGCAGTGCCAGGGATGTGAGTGAAAAACTGTTTTTT. The encoded protein is CASSARDVSEKLFF.

This clonotype has a handful of counts. This CDR3 is CATRRGNYEQYF. CDR3 bases: TGTGCCACTCGACGGGGGAACTACGAGCAGTACTTC. The rearrangement links TRBV27 to TRBJ2-7, with a weak D call TRBD2 (6 bases). Trimming took off 10 bases at V and 3 bases at J, with 13 bases between the two ends. The length of the CDR3 is 12 residues. Germline V gives CDR1 MNHEY, CDR2 SMNVEV (reference sequence).

V gene TRBV11-2 combines with J gene TRBJ2-1, with 10 bases identical to TRBD1. The germline V gene has CDR1 SGHAT and CDR2 FQNNGV. Losses at the gene ends were 4 bases for V and 2 bases for J; bases not matched to a gene: 2. This CDR3 is 15 amino acids long. This chain's CDR3 is CASSSGQGAYNEQFF. The CDR3 region has the DNA TGTGCCAGCAGCTCTGGACAGGGGGCCTACAATGAGCAGTTCTTC.

The chain has TRBV4-3 and TRBJ2-5; possibly TRBD1 for D (6 bases). The CDR3 is 15 amino acids. V gave up 0 bases and J gave up 2 bases, with 10 bases separating them. Germline assignment: CDR1 LGHNA and CDR2 YSLEER. The CDR3 loop reads CASSQDTGRQETQYF. CDR3 sequence (DNA): TGCGCCAGCAGCCAAGATACAGGGCGGCAAGAGACCCAGTACTTC.

The chain employs TRBV4-1 and TRBJ1-6; TRBD1 is a possible D gene (5 bases). Germline V CDR1 and CDR2: MGHRA, YSYEKL. The CDR3 is 21 amino acids. Trimming pared 4 bases from V and 1 base from J, leaving 26 bases between. This CDR3 reads CASSPSEGSPSIGSYNSPLHF. CDR3 nucleotide sequence: TGCGCCAGCAGCCCATCGGAGGGGTCCCCCTCCATTGGGTCCTATAATTCACCCCTCCACTTT.

The genes are TRBV7-3 and TRBJ2-1; maybe TRBD2 (5 bases). With 5 bases removed from V and 6 bases from J, the gap between germline ends came to 11 bases. The CDR3 length is 13 residues. CDR1 and CDR2 (germline): SGHTA, FQGTGA. The CDR3 DNA sequence: TGTGCCAGCAGCCGAGGACTTGTCAATGAGCAGTTCTTC. Protein: CASSRGLVNEQFF.

The rearrangement links TRBV6-2 or TRBV6-3 to TRBJ2-3, with D possibly matching TRBD1 (6 bases). This CDR3 is built from 16 residues. Trimming removed 4 bases from V and 4 bases from J, with 18 bases in between. CDR1 is MNHEY and CDR2 is SVGEGT in the germline V gene. This CDR3 reads CASSSPRRGRADTQYF. DNA for the CDR3: TGTGCCAGCAGTTCCCCCCGCAGGGGTCGCGCAGATACGCAGTATTTT.

The gene calls are TRBV13 and TRBJ2-7; TRBD2 might be the D (6 bases). Trimming stripped 5 bases from V and 3 bases from J, with 14 bases between. This CDR3 region has 14 residues. Germline CDR1 and CDR2: PRHDT and FYEKMQ (reference sequence). The CDR3 region is CASSHGLRRYEQYF. The CDR3 coding sequence is TGTGCCAGCAGCCACGGACTAAGGCGCTACGAGCAGTACTTC.

The V call is TRBV14, the J call TRBJ2-1; D is perhaps TRBD2 (5 bases). The V end lost 5 bases, the J end lost 9 bases, and 11 bases lay between the germline ends. Germline lookup yields CDR1 SGHDN and CDR2 FVKESK. This CDR3 is built from 12 residues. The CDR3 DNA reads TGTGCCAGCAGCTACCTAGGGAGTGAGCAGTTCTTC. It translates to CASSYLGSEQFF.

The CDR3 DNA is TGTGCCAGCACCACAAAGGGGTACGGCTACACCTTC. Translation: CASTTKGYGYTF. This chain links TRBV27 with TRBJ1-2; TRBD1 might be the D (5 bases). CDR3 length equals 12 residues. Trimming removed 7 bases at V and 8 bases at J, with 14 bases between. CDR1 MNHEY and CDR2 SMNVEV come from the germline V gene (reference sequence).

The rearrangement joins TRBV6-1 to TRBJ2-2; 9 bases line up with TRBD2. J was trimmed by 4 bases and V by 8 bases; bases with no gene match: 5. The CDR3 is 14 residues long. The germline V gene has CDR1 MNHNS and CDR2 SASEGT. CDR3 protein: CASRLAGLTGELFF. The CDR3 DNA reads as TGTGCCAGCCGCCTAGCGGGGCTCACCGGGGAGCTGTTTTTT.

The rearrangement joins TRBV11-1 to TRBJ2-7; D possibly corresponds to TRBD1 (5 bases). Germline values: CDR1 SGHAT, CDR2 FQDESV (reference sequence). V was shortened by 2 bases and J by 0 bases, with 17 bases between the two germline ends. This CDR3 has 17 residues. DNA of the CDR3: TGTGCCAGCAGCTTAAAGGGGCAAAGGTTGACCTCCTACGAGCAGTACTTC. Residues: CASSLKGQRLTSYEQYF.

The chain uses TRBV14 and TRBJ1-2; TRBD1 aligns across 7 bases. Germline CDR1 is SGHDN and CDR2 is FVKESK. The junction had 7 bases not matched to a gene; V was cut back by 0 bases and J by 3 bases. The CDR3 is made up of 16 amino acids. CDR3 sequence reads: CASSQESQGVHYGYTF. The CDR3, as DNA: TGTGCCAGCAGCCAAGAATCGCAGGGGGTACACTATGGCTACACCTTC.

This clonotype was detected only a few times. The gene calls are TRBV7-6 and TRBJ2-5; D is uncertain. V lost 5 bases and J 0 bases, leaving 4 bases between the germline ends. Germline loops: CDR1 SGHVS, CDR2 FNYEAQ. This CDR3 region has 12 residues. The CDR3 spells CASSQHQETQYF. In DNA, the CDR3 is TGTGCCAGCAGCCAGCACCAAGAGACCCAGTACTTC.

This chain connects TRBV27 to TRBJ2-1; D is ambiguous. In germline, CDR1 is MNHEY, CDR2 SMNVEV (reference sequence). V shed 10 bases and J shed 4 bases, with 11 bases lying between them. The length of the CDR3 is 12 residues. Written as DNA, the CDR3 is TGTGCCACCTCCGACCTGTACAATGAGCAGTTCTTC. It codes for CATSDLYNEQFF.

The J gene is TRBJ1-2, the V gene TRBV4-2; D remains ambiguous. Looked up from germline, CDR1 is LGHNA and CDR2 is YNFKEQ. V was cut by 8 bases and J by 1 base, with 14 bases left in between. CDR3 length: 14 amino acids. In nucleotides, the CDR3 is TGTGCCAGCGTCCCATATCTGGGTAACTATGGCTACACCTTC. Its protein product is CASVPYLGNYGYTF.

The chain employs TRBV30 and TRBJ2-7; 9 positions agree with TRBD2. The germline gives CDR1 GTSNPN, CDR2 SVGIG (reference sequence). J was trimmed by 0 bases and V by 4 bases; bases with no gene match: 4. The CDR3 has 14 residues. CDR3 residues: CAWTSGTHSYEQYF. The CDR3 DNA reads as TGTGCCTGGACTAGCGGGACCCACTCCTACGAGCAGTACTTC.